The 7 T cell receptor beta chains in this list originate from one sample, sequenced in a study of control samples from healthy donors and cancer patients. Method: immunoSEQ multiplex PCR; TCRdb's copy keeps in-frame clones and lacks some. Counted here are fewer than 200,000 clones, approximately 94% occurring once; the ten biggest clones make up around 13%. Source material: PBMCs. All receptors derive from a man in his fifties or sixties with colorectal cancer.

The V call is TRBV6-2 or TRBV6-3, the J call TRBJ2-7; no clear D. V was pared by 0 bases and J by 5 bases, with 8 bases between. The germline CDR1 and CDR2 sequences are MNHEY and SVGEGT. CDR3 length: 13 amino acids. The CDR3 sequence: CASSYSTRNEQYF. DNA for the CDR3: TGTGCCAGCAGTTACTCGACAAGGAACGAGCAGTACTTC.

The gene calls are TRBV7-2 and TRBJ2-3; 12 positions match TRBD1. CDR3 length equals 16 residues. The ends lost 5 bases at V and 7 bases at J; junction bases unmatched: 10. The V gene's germline CDR1 is SGHTA and CDR2 FQGNSA. This chain's CDR3 is CASSTSGTGGGNTQYF. The CDR3 nucleotides are TGTGCCAGCAGCACCTCCGGGACAGGGGGCGGGAATACGCAGTATTTT.

The genes are TRBV6-6 and TRBJ2-3; no clear D gene. In germline, CDR1 is MNHNY, CDR2 SVGAGI (reference sequence). The CDR3 spans 16 residues. Trimming stripped 7 bases from V and 0 bases from J, with 17 bases between. In DNA, the CDR3 is TGTGCCAGCACCGCCGGGCTCGAATTTAGCACAGATACGCAGTATTTT. Amino acid sequence: CASTAGLEFSTDTQYF.

The chain combines TRBV21-1 with TRBJ2-6; the table's D call TRBD2 went unverified against the DNA. TRBV21-1 represents a pseudogene. The CDR3 loop spans 14 amino acids. The CDR3, as DNA: TGTGCCATCAAAGGGAGTTTCGGGGCCAACGTCCTGACTTTC. Its translation is CAIKGSFGANVLTF.

The V call is TRBV5-1, the J call TRBJ2-7; the match to TRBD1 covers 8 bases. Germline CDR1 SGHRS, CDR2 YFSETQ. V shed 4 bases and J 4 bases; nucleotides not matched to a gene: 4. There are 13 residues in the CDR3. The chain's CDR3 is CASSRTGRYEQYF. CDR3 bases: TGCGCCAGCAGCCGGACAGGGAGGTACGAGCAGTACTTC.

The genes are TRBV6-1 and TRBJ2-5, with D perhaps given as TRBD1 or TRBD2 (6 bases each). Trimming took 2 bases from V and 2 from J, leaving 15 bases between them. The CDR3 runs to 16 residues. Germline values: CDR1 MNHNS, CDR2 SASEGT. CDR3 DNA sequence: TGTGCCAGCAGTGAATTAGATTTAGGGGGGCAAGAGACCCAGTACTTC. Translated: CASSELDLGGQETQYF.

The CDR3 sequence: CASSLTGNTGELFF. Here the CDR3 DNA reads TGCGCCAGCAGCTTGACAGGGAACACCGGGGAGCTGTTTTTT. V usage is TRBV5-1 and J usage is TRBJ2-2; a weak D match, TRBD1 (5 bases). The germline V and J ends were trimmed by 1 base and 1 base, with 5 bases remaining between them. This CDR3 has 14 residues. The germline V gene encodes CDR1 SGHRS and CDR2 YFSETQ.